This TCR beta chain was found in a study of shared clonotypes between healthy human individuals. Overall study findings and caveats: Generally, naive subsets came out with larger estimated richness than memory subsets.

Deep was the level used in running the assay. In the study's own analysis: For the immunoSEQ data, sequences were junction-only without quality scores, so filtering differed. The table came from immunoSEQ multiplex PCR; TCRdb's copy has only in-frame clones and leaves some out. Clone size and V and J calls were adopted from that table, with D and trimming inferred from the DNA. The sample gives over a million clones, 65% to 80% of which show up once; about 1.5% is in the top ten. Per the germline V gene, CDR1 is SGDLS and CDR2 is YYNGEE. This CDR3 is 15 amino acids long. V was pared by 3 bases and J by 4 bases, with 6 bases of the junction left unmatched. As regards this clone: Its specificity is unknown.

This chain joins TRBV9 and TRBJ1-2, with TRBD1 matching over 10 bases. Sequenced: memory CD4+ T cells sorted from blood. The subset denotes: CD45RA-negative fraction. This clonotype was sampled from a man younger than 35 in good health. The CDR3: CASSASGTGAYGYTF. The DNA for the CDR3 is TGTGCCAGCAGCGCATCCGGGACAGGGGCCTATGGCTACACCTTC. Complete variable domain (other parts from reference TRBV9 and TRBJ1-2): DSGVTQTPKHLITATGQRVTLRCSPRSGDLSVYWYQQSLDQGLQFLIQYYNGEERAKGNILERFSAQQFPDLHSELNLSSLELGDSALYFCASSASGTGAYGYTFGSGTRLTVV.